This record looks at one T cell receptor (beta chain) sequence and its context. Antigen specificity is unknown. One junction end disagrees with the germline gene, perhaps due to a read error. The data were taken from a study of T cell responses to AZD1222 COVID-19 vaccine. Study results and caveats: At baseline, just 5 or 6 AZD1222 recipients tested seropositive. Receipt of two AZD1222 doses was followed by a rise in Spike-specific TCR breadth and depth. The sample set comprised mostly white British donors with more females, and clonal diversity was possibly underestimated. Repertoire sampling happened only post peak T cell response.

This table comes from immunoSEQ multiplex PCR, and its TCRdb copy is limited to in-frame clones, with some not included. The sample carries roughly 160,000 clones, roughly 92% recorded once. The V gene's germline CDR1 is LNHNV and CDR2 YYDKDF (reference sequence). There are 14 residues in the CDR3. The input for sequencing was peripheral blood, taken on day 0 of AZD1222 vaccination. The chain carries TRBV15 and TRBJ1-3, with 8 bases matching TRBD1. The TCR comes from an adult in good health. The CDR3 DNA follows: TGTGCCACCAGCAGAGCTAAAGTTGGACAGGGCAAAGCTTTT. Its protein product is CATSRAKVGQGKAF.